These 4 T cell receptor beta chains came from one sample sequenced in a study of cytomegalovirus exposure and HLA in healthy donors. This PCR relied on a set of 60 Vbeta primers and 13 Jbeta primers. Some clones are missing from TCRdb's copy, which holds only in-frame ones; the method was immunoSEQ multiplex PCR. The sample lists more than 200,000 clones; roughly 80% were seen once. What was sequenced was PBMCs. These receptors all come from a man aged 40-50 years in good health and CMV-seropositive.

The DNA for the CDR3 is TGTGCCAGCAGCACCGGGGACAGGAGCAATCAGCCCCAGCATTTT. This sequence encodes CASSTGDRSNQPQHF. The J gene is TRBJ1-5, the V gene TRBV5-8, with 8 bases identical to TRBD1. The germline gives CDR1 SGHTS, CDR2 YDEGEE. This CDR3 region has 15 residues. The J segment lost 1 base and the V segment lost 4 bases, leaving 4 bases of the junction unmatched.

A few counts support this clone. The CDR3 nucleotides are TGTGCCAGCAGCTCCCCGGACAGTGGAGACACTGAAGCTTTCTTT. This sequence encodes CASSSPDSGDTEAFF. V gene TRBV5-6 combines with J gene TRBJ1-1; TRBD1 is a possible D gene (6 bases). V was clipped by 3 bases and J by 3 bases, with 15 bases between them. The CDR3 totals 15 residues. The germline V gene encodes CDR1 SGHDT and CDR2 YYEEEE.

J is TRBJ1-1 and V is TRBV27; unclear D gene. CDR3 length equals 14 residues. Looked up from germline, CDR1 is MNHEY and CDR2 is SMNVEV (reference sequence). V lost 7 bases and J lost 8, with 20 bases in between. CDR3 nucleotides: TGTGCCAGCACTACCCTCTTAGCATCGGGGGAAGCTTTCTTT. Translated, it gives CASTTLLASGEAFF.

This clone showed up just a few times. The chain uses TRBV10-2 and TRBJ2-1, with 14 bases fitting TRBD2. Germline V gives CDR1 WSHSY, CDR2 SAAADI. The V gene end was trimmed by 3 bases and the J gene end by 4 bases; junction bases not matched to a gene: 2. The CDR3 is made up of 16 amino acids. In DNA form, the CDR3 reads TGCGCCAGCAGTGAACGGACTAGCGGGAGGTACAATGAGCAGTTCTTC. Translating it yields CASSERTSGRYNEQFF.